This T cell receptor (beta chain) was obtained from a study of blood T cell repertoires in COVID-19. Across the study: PBMCs, B-cell-depleted T cells, or T cells were the source of the cDNA or gDNA that made up the material.

TCRdb's copy holds only in-frame clones and misses some; the assay was immunoSEQ multiplex PCR. The sample has fewer than 350,000 clones; roughly 89% are singletons. The CDR3 totals 14 residues. In germline, CDR1 is GTSNPN, CDR2 SVGIG (reference sequence). V dropped 5 bases and J dropped 5; count of bases not matched to a gene: 9. Enrolled through a virtual design, the participants were between roughly 18 and 100 years of age and came from about two dozen US areas. Cohorts were based on clinical histories the participants reported. This sequence originates from a woman aged 40 to 50 who had recovered from COVID-19. The sample was PBMCs or T cells enriched from blood (not recorded which). The V call is TRBV30, the J call TRBJ2-7, with TRBD1 matching 10 bases. The CDR3 DNA follows: TGTGCCTGGCTGACGGGACAGGGGCCCCACGAGCAGTACTTC. Amino acid sequence: CAWLTGQGPHEQYF.